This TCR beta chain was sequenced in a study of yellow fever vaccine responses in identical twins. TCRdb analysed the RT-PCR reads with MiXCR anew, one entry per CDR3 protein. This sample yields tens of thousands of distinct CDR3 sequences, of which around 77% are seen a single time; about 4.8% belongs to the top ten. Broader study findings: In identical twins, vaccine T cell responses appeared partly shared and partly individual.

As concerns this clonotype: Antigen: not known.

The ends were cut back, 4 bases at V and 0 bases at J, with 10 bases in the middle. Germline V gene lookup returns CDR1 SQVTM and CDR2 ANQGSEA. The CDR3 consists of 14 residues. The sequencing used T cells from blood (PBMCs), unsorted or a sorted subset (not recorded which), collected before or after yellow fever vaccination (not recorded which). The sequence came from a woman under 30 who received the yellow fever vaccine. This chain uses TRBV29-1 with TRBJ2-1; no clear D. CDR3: CSVVKGVSYNEQFF. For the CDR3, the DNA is TGCAGCGTTGTGAAAGGCGTCTCCTACAATGAGCAGTTCTTC.